The next 4 T cell receptor beta chains were all read from a single sample in a study of T cells after yellow fever vaccination. TCRdb re-called the 5' RACE reads through MiXCR, storing one row per CDR3 protein. The sample records 300,000 or so distinct CDR3 sequences, approximately 3.9% being singletons. The sample here was PBMCs, taken 5 days after the yellow fever booster vaccination. The receptors shown here come from a man in his late teens or twenties who received the YFV17D yellow fever vaccine.

This clonotype was counted at least ten times. The J gene is TRBJ2-3, the V gene TRBV7-9, with D perhaps matching TRBD2 (6 bases). The CDR3 consists of 13 residues. V shed 6 bases and J shed 8 bases, with 15 bases lying between them. Germline CDR1 is SEHNR and CDR2 is FQNEAQ (reference sequence). The CDR3 nucleotides are TGTGCCAGCAGGGAAGGGCTGGGGGGTACGCAGTATTTT. This codes for CASREGLGGTQYF.

In its sample, this clonotype was seen a few times. The chain carries TRBV5-1 and TRBJ2-3; D unclear. This CDR3 is built from 13 residues. Germline CDR1 is SGHRS and CDR2 is YFSETQ. V was trimmed by 3 bases and J by 6 bases, leaving 11 bases between them. The CDR3 loop is CASSYPGEDTQYF. In DNA, the CDR3 is TGCGCCAGCAGCTACCCAGGAGAGGATACGCAGTATTTT.

This clonotype was seen ten or more times. The chain uses TRBV7-2 and TRBJ2-2; 9 nucleotides agree with TRBD1. Germline loops: CDR1 SGHTA, CDR2 FQGNSA. V was clipped by 5 bases and J by 8 bases; unmatched bases: 12. The CDR3 covers 16 residues. The CDR3 sequence is CASSPRDRAPSGELFF. Written as DNA, the CDR3 is TGTGCCAGCAGCCCCCGGGACAGGGCTCCCTCTGGGGAGCTGTTTTTT.

Many counts were recorded for this clonotype. The chain carries TRBV6-2 or TRBV6-3 and TRBJ2-1; possibly TRBD2 for D (6 bases). V was pared by 0 bases and J by 4 bases, with 16 bases between. The CDR3 extends over 17 amino acids. Germline V gene data show CDR1 as MNHEY and CDR2 as SVGEGT. CDR3 in amino acids: CASSYSLEAGYYNEQFF. The CDR3 region has the DNA TGTGCCAGCAGTTACTCACTCGAGGCGGGGTATTACAATGAGCAGTTCTTC.